This note documents a single T cell receptor beta chain sequence. This sample stems from a study of control samples from healthy donors and cancer patients. Germline-derived CDR1 and CDR2 are GTSNPN and SVGIG (reference sequence). V was cut by 2 bases and J by 5 bases, with 9 bases left in between. The CDR3 consists of 13 residues. The repertoire was sequenced with immunoSEQ multiplex PCR; TCRdb's copy has only in-frame clones and lacks some. The sample lists some 90,000 clones, roughly nine tenths occurring once. The genes are TRBV30 and TRBJ1-4, with D uncertain. The receptor comes from a woman in her fifties or sixties in good health. The sample consisted of blood. The CDR3 here is CAWSRSFNEKLFF. CDR3 nucleotide sequence: TGTGCCTGGAGTAGGTCCTTCAATGAAAAACTGTTTTTT. Complete variable domain (other parts from reference TRBV30 and TRBJ1-4): SQTIHQWPATLVQPVGSPLSLECTVEGTSNPNLYWYRQAAGRGLQLLFYSVGIGQISSEVPQNLSASRPQDRQFILSSKKLLLSDSGFYLCAWSRSFNEKLFFGSGTQLSVL.